Listed below are T cell receptor beta chains from one sample, sequenced in a study of post-analysis software for immune sequencing data. TCRdb redid the calling of the PCR reads with MiXCR, one entry per CDR3 protein. The table lists under 650,000 distinct CDR3 sequences, about 40% of them singletons, with 1.7% in the top ten. The sample comprised blood. The receptors originated from a girl aged 10 to 17 with multiple sclerosis. Each CDR3 is given with its conserved first and last residue. Each record gives: clone size, D gene, J gene, CDR3 length, V gene, CDR3 protein, CDR3 DNA. The D gene is left open where the match is weak. The size of a clone is reported for some rows only, either as once, few or many, or as a class for expanded clones.

size: NA
D: NA
J: TRBJ2-1
length: 14
V: TRBV20-1
CDR3: CSAKPVSRPDEQFF
DNA: TGCAGTGCCAAACCGGTCTCCAGGCCGGATGAGCAGTTCTTC

size: few
D: NA
J: TRBJ2-6
length: 17
V: TRBV4-1
CDR3: CASSFRQDVSGANVLTF
DNA: TGCGCCAGCAGCTTCCGACAGGACGTCTCTGGGGCCAACGTCCTGACTTTC

size: NA
D: NA
J: TRBJ1-2
length: 13
V: TRBV10-3
CDR3: CAITESPGYGYTF
DNA: TGTGCCATCACCGAAAGCCCGGGCTATGGCTACACCTTC

size: once
D: NA
J: TRBJ1-2
length: 14
V: TRBV6-2/TRBV6-3
CDR3: CASSSPGTVYGYTF
DNA: TGTGCCAGCAGTTCGCCCGGGACGGTCTATGGCTACACCTTC

size: once
D: NA
J: TRBJ1-2
length: 14
V: TRBV5-6
CDR3: CASSARTDFYGYTF
DNA: TGTGCCAGCAGCGCGAGGACGGACTTCTATGGCTACACCTTC

size: few
D: TRBD2
J: TRBJ2-3
length: 14
V: TRBV6-4
CDR3: CASSEAGSTDTQYF
DNA: TGTGCCAGCAGTGAAGCGGGGTCCACAGATACGCAGTATTTT

size: NA
D: NA
J: TRBJ2-1
length: 16
V: TRBV18
CDR3: CASSPRNVQRSNEQFF
DNA: TGTGCCAGCTCACCTCGGAATGTCCAAAGGTCCAATGAGCAGTTCTTC

size: NA
D: TRBD1
J: TRBJ2-7
length: 13
V: TRBV30
CDR3: CAWTRTGSYEQYF
DNA: TGTGCCTGGACCAGGACAGGCTCCTACGAGCAGTACTTC

size: NA
D: NA
J: TRBJ2-1
length: 18
V: TRBV28
CDR3: CASSFWGVMSTSYNEQFF
DNA: TGTGCCAGCAGTTTTTGGGGGGTAATGTCCACCTCCTACAATGAGCAGTTCTTC

size: NA
D: NA
J: TRBJ2-5
length: 16
V: TRBV12-3/TRBV12-4
CDR3: CASSLTDWGARETQYF
DNA: TGTGCCAGCAGTTTGACGGACTGGGGGGCCAGGGAGACCCAGTACTTC

size: NA
D: NA
J: TRBJ2-5
length: 15
V: TRBV6-1
CDR3: CASSRTLTGRETQYF
DNA: TGTGCCAGCAGTCGAACCCTTACAGGGAGGGAGACCCAGTACTTC

size: few
D: TRBD1
J: TRBJ2-5
length: 14
V: TRBV10-3
CDR3: CAISDGQGWKTQYF
DNA: TGTGCCATCAGTGATGGACAGGGTTGGAAGACCCAGTACTTC

size: NA
D: TRBD1
J: TRBJ1-3
length: 16
V: TRBV25-1
CDR3: CASYGIRQGLGNTIYF
DNA: TGTGCCAGCTACGGTATAAGACAGGGGTTGGGAAACACCATATATTTT

size: NA
D: NA
J: TRBJ1-5
length: 13
V: TRBV7-2
CDR3: CASSSFWDQPQHF
DNA: TGTGCCAGCAGCTCATTCTGGGATCAGCCCCAGCATTTT

size: NA
D: TRBD1
J: TRBJ1-1
length: 19
V: TRBV5-1
CDR3: CASSRGQGSTFTGNTEAFF
DNA: TGCGCCAGCAGCAGAGGACAGGGCTCCACCTTTACGGGGAACACTGAAGCTTTCTTT

size: NA
D: TRBD2
J: TRBJ2-2
length: 16
V: TRBV29-1
CDR3: CSVEVKREGYTGELFF
DNA: TGCAGCGTTGAAGTCAAGCGGGAGGGGTACACCGGGGAGCTGTTTTTT

size: few
D: TRBD2
J: TRBJ2-1
length: 14
V: TRBV5-6
CDR3: CASNPGLANNEQFF
DNA: TGTGCCAGCAACCCGGGACTAGCTAACAATGAGCAGTTCTTC

size: NA
D: NA
J: TRBJ2-7
length: 12
V: TRBV10-3
CDR3: CAHREAGYEQYF
DNA: TGTGCCCACAGAGAGGCGGGCTACGAGCAGTACTTC

size: few
D: NA
J: TRBJ2-7
length: 14
V: TRBV12-3/TRBV12-4
CDR3: CASRMGGRSYEQYF
DNA: TGTGCCAGCAGGATGGGGGGACGCTCCTACGAGCAGTACTTC

size: NA
D: TRBD1
J: TRBJ2-1
length: 16
V: TRBV24-1
CDR3: CATLGEGTGRRDEQFF
DNA: TGTGCCACCTTGGGAGAAGGGACAGGCAGAAGGGATGAGCAGTTCTTC

size: few
D: NA
J: TRBJ2-1
length: 13
V: TRBV5-1
CDR3: CASSLERLNEQFF
DNA: TGCGCCAGCAGCCTTGAGAGGCTCAATGAGCAGTTCTTC

size: NA
D: NA
J: TRBJ2-6
length: 13
V: TRBV30
CDR3: CAWSHSGANVLTF
DNA: TGTGCCTGGAGTCACTCTGGGGCCAACGTCCTGACTTTC

size: NA
D: TRBD1
J: TRBJ2-4
length: 14
V: TRBV5-1
CDR3: CASSVDRAKNIQYF
DNA: TGCGCCAGCAGCGTGGACAGGGCCAAAAACATTCAGTACTTC

size: few
D: TRBD2
J: TRBJ2-1
length: 16
V: TRBV10-3
CDR3: CAISESISGRAGEQFF
DNA: TGTGCCATCAGTGAGTCGATAAGCGGGAGGGCCGGGGAGCAGTTCTTC

size: few
D: NA
J: TRBJ2-1
length: 14
V: TRBV2
CDR3: CASSERDELGEQFF
DNA: TGTGCCAGCAGTGAAAGGGACGAGCTCGGTGAGCAGTTCTTC

size: few
D: NA
J: TRBJ2-7
length: 13
V: TRBV25-1
CDR3: CASSAHPTYEQYF
DNA: TGTGCCAGCAGTGCCCACCCAACCTACGAGCAGTACTTC

size: NA
D: TRBD2
J: TRBJ2-1
length: 14
V: TRBV10-3
CDR3: CAITEGTSGYEQFF
DNA: TGTGCCATCACCGAGGGGACTAGTGGGTATGAGCAGTTCTTC

size: NA
D: NA
J: TRBJ2-3
length: 14
V: TRBV29-1
CDR3: CSVGTGVVTDTQYF
DNA: TGCAGCGTTGGTACGGGAGTGGTCACAGATACGCAGTATTTT

size: NA
D: NA
J: TRBJ1-4
length: 13
V: TRBV29-1
CDR3: CSVAREANEKLFF
DNA: TGCAGCGTTGCGCGGGAGGCTAATGAAAAACTGTTTTTT

size: NA
D: NA
J: TRBJ1-1
length: 14
V: TRBV6-5
CDR3: CASRGVTRHTEAFF
DNA: TGTGCCAGCCGCGGGGTCACGAGGCACACTGAAGCTTTCTTT

size: NA
D: NA
J: TRBJ1-2
length: 13
V: TRBV2
CDR3: CASSVWQGEGYTF
DNA: TGTGCCAGCAGTGTCTGGCAGGGCGAGGGCTACACCTTC

size: NA
D: NA
J: TRBJ2-4
length: 14
V: TRBV7-8
CDR3: CTSSLGGAKNIQYF
DNA: TGTACCAGCAGCCTGGGGGGTGCCAAAAACATTCAGTACTTC

size: NA
D: NA
J: TRBJ1-2
length: 14
V: TRBV6-4
CDR3: CASSDSTGPGGYTF
DNA: TGTGCCAGCAGTGACTCTACGGGGCCGGGCGGCTACACCTTC

size: few
D: NA
J: TRBJ1-2
length: 16
V: TRBV20-1
CDR3: CSASPHRRESNYGYTF
DNA: TGCAGTGCTAGCCCCCACCGGAGGGAGTCTAACTATGGCTACACCTTC

size: few
D: NA
J: TRBJ2-1
length: 15
V: TRBV6-4
CDR3: CAASPRGLSQNEQFF
DNA: TGTGCCGCTTCTCCCCGGGGGCTTTCGCAGAATGAGCAGTTCTTC

size: NA
D: NA
J: TRBJ2-1
length: 12
V: TRBV24-1
CDR3: CATSESWNEQFF
DNA: TGTGCCACCAGTGAATCCTGGAATGAGCAGTTCTTC

size: NA
D: TRBD2
J: TRBJ2-3
length: 14
V: TRBV20-1
CDR3: CSAELAGGRDTQYF
DNA: TGCAGTGCTGAACTAGCGGGAGGTCGGGATACGCAGTATTTT

size: NA
D: NA
J: TRBJ1-1
length: 14
V: TRBV7-6
CDR3: CASANSGWRTEAFF
DNA: TGTGCCAGCGCAAACTCAGGGTGGAGGACTGAAGCTTTCTTT

size: few
D: NA
J: TRBJ2-4
length: 13
V: TRBV25-1
CDR3: CASSDLQGGIQYF
DNA: TGTGCCAGCAGTGACTTGCAGGGAGGAATTCAGTACTTC

size: NA
D: TRBD2
J: TRBJ2-3
length: 18
V: TRBV4-1
CDR3: CASSGTSGKSSSTDTQYF
DNA: TGCGCCAGCAGCGGGACTAGCGGGAAGAGCTCTAGCACAGATACGCAGTATTTT

size: NA
D: NA
J: TRBJ1-6
length: 14
V: TRBV12-3/TRBV12-4
CDR3: CASSLGGGGSPLHF
DNA: TGTGCCAGCAGTTTGGGAGGGGGAGGGTCACCCCTCCACTTT

size: once
D: NA
J: TRBJ1-1
length: 15
V: TRBV10-3
CDR3: CAISEWNIMNTEAFF
DNA: TGTGCCATCAGTGAGTGGAACATCATGAACACTGAAGCTTTCTTT

size: NA
D: NA
J: TRBJ1-2
length: 16
V: TRBV9
CDR3: CASSVATGSRYGGYTF
DNA: TGTGCCAGCAGCGTAGCTACCGGATCTCGTTATGGTGGCTACACCTTC

size: NA
D: TRBD1
J: TRBJ2-7
length: 14
V: TRBV12-3/TRBV12-4
CDR3: CASSLRTGSYEQYF
DNA: TGTGCCAGCAGTTTAAGGACAGGGAGCTACGAGCAGTACTTC

size: few
D: NA
J: TRBJ2-7
length: 13
V: TRBV7-9
CDR3: CASSFNRVDEQYF
DNA: TGTGCCAGCAGCTTTAACAGAGTAGACGAGCAGTACTTC

size: NA
D: NA
J: TRBJ1-2
length: 12
V: TRBV7-2
CDR3: CASSLIGDAYTF
DNA: TGTGCCAGCAGCTTGATAGGGGACGCCTACACCTTC

size: few
D: NA
J: TRBJ2-5
length: 15
V: TRBV24-1
CDR3: CATSDPADRNNEQYF
DNA: TGTGCCACCAGTGATCCTGCAGACCGAAACAATGAGCAGTACTTC

size: NA
D: NA
J: TRBJ2-5
length: 16
V: TRBV3-1
CDR3: CASSQDRGPRIKTQYF
DNA: TGTGCCAGCAGCCAAGATCGGGGGCCCCGAATAAAGACCCAGTACTTC